Listed below are T cell receptor beta chains from one sample, sequenced in a study of cytomegalovirus exposure and HLA in healthy donors. Sequenced by immunoSEQ multiplex PCR; TCRdb stores in-frame clones only, minus some. Here the sample spans 170,000 or so clones, 60% to 85% being singletons. The sequenced material came from PBMCs. The receptors come from a woman between 35 and 50 years old in good health and CMV-seronegative. Each CDR3 is given with its conserved first and last residue. Each record gives: clone size, V gene, D gene, J gene, CDR3 protein, CDR3 DNA. A D gene is named only where the DNA matches it firmly. Clone size, where shown, is once, few, many, or a class for clones that have expanded.

clone_size: NA; v_call: TRBV7-9; d_call: NA; j_call: TRBJ1-6; cdr3_aa: CASSRPPTDGNSPLHF; cdr3_nt: TGTGCCAGCAGCCGCCCCCCGACAGATGGTAATTCACCCCTCCACTTT
clone_size: NA; v_call: TRBV4-1; d_call: NA; j_call: TRBJ1-1; cdr3_aa: CASSQETGSAKNTEAFF; cdr3_nt: TGCGCCAGCAGCCAAGAAACAGGGTCGGCAAAGAACACTGAAGCTTTCTTT
clone_size: NA; v_call: TRBV15; d_call: TRBD2; j_call: TRBJ2-3; cdr3_aa: CATRTSGVTDTQYF; cdr3_nt: TGTGCCACCAGGACTAGCGGGGTCACAGATACGCAGTATTTT
clone_size: NA; v_call: TRBV27; d_call: TRBD1; j_call: TRBJ2-2; cdr3_aa: CASSQGTGTNTGELFF; cdr3_nt: TGTGCCAGCAGTCAAGGGACAGGGACGAACACCGGGGAGCTGTTTTTT
clone_size: NA; v_call: TRBV6-5; d_call: TRBD1; j_call: TRBJ1-1; cdr3_aa: CASRPGQGNTEAFF; cdr3_nt: TGTGCCAGCAGACCGGGACAGGGGAACACTGAAGCTTTCTTT
clone_size: NA; v_call: TRBV5-1; d_call: NA; j_call: TRBJ2-5; cdr3_aa: CASSLEVQEAQYF; cdr3_nt: TGCGCCAGCAGCTTGGAGGTTCAAGAGGCCCAGTACTTC
clone_size: NA; v_call: TRBV19; d_call: NA; j_call: TRBJ1-2; cdr3_aa: CASKGVRAGEGFSYGYTF; cdr3_nt: TGTGCCAGTAAGGGAGTGCGAGCCGGAGAGGGTTTCAGCTATGGCTACACCTTC
clone_size: NA; v_call: TRBV5-4; d_call: TRBD2; j_call: TRBJ2-1; cdr3_aa: CASSLDRFGLAGGWEQFF; cdr3_nt: TGTGCCAGCAGCTTGGATAGATTTGGACTAGCGGGGGGTTGGGAGCAGTTCTTC
clone_size: NA; v_call: TRBV5-1; d_call: TRBD2; j_call: TRBJ2-3; cdr3_aa: CASSLKSGDSTDTQYF; cdr3_nt: TGCGCCAGCAGCTTGAAAAGCGGGGACAGCACAGATACGCAGTATTTT
clone_size: NA; v_call: TRBV10-1; d_call: NA; j_call: TRBJ2-5; cdr3_aa: CASSEATGRTETQYF; cdr3_nt: TGCGCCAGCAGTGAGGCAACAGGGCGGACAGAGACCCAGTACTTC
clone_size: NA; v_call: TRBV5-1; d_call: TRBD1; j_call: TRBJ1-2; cdr3_aa: CASSRTILPGQAYYGYTF; cdr3_nt: TGCGCCAGCAGCAGGACGATCCTACCGGGACAGGCCTACTATGGCTACACCTTC
clone_size: NA; v_call: TRBV5-1; d_call: TRBD1; j_call: TRBJ1-2; cdr3_aa: CASSLETGGVDGYTF; cdr3_nt: TGCGCCAGCAGCTTGGAAACAGGGGGCGTGGATGGCTACACCTTC
clone_size: once; v_call: TRBV6-6; d_call: NA; j_call: TRBJ2-7; cdr3_aa: CASSFGTAIYEQYF; cdr3_nt: TGTGCCAGCAGTTTCGGGACTGCTATCTACGAGCAGTACTTC
clone_size: NA; v_call: TRBV5-4; d_call: TRBD1; j_call: TRBJ2-3; cdr3_aa: CASTSTGAPDTQYF; cdr3_nt: TGTGCCAGCACCTCGACAGGGGCGCCAGATACGCAGTATTTT
clone_size: once; v_call: TRBV15; d_call: TRBD2; j_call: TRBJ2-1; cdr3_aa: CATSQRGSSYNEQFF; cdr3_nt: TGTGCCACCAGCCAGCGGGGGAGCTCCTACAATGAGCAGTTCTTC
clone_size: NA; v_call: TRBV28; d_call: NA; j_call: TRBJ1-2; cdr3_aa: CASTPWGRDGYTF; cdr3_nt: TGTGCCAGCACCCCGTGGGGGAGGGATGGCTACACCTTC
clone_size: NA; v_call: TRBV6-6; d_call: NA; j_call: TRBJ1-1; cdr3_aa: CASSYSRETFF; cdr3_nt: TGTGCCAGCAGTTACTCGCGAGAAACTTTCTTT